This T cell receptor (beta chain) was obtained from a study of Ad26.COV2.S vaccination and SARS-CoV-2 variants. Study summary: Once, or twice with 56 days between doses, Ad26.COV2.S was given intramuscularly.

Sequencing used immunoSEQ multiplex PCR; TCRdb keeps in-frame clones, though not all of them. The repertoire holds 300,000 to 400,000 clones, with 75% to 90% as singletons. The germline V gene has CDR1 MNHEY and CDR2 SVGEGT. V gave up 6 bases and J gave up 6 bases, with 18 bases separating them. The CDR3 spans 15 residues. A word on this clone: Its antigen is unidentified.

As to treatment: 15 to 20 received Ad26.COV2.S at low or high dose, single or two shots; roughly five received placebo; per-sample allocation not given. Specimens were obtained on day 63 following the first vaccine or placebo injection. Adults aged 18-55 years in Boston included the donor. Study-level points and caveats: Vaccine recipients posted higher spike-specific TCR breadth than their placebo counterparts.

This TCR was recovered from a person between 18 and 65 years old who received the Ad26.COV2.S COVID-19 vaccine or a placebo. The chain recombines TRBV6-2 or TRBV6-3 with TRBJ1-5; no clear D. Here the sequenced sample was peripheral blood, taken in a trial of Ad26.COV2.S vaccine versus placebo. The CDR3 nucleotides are TGTGCCAGCAGCCACCCAGACACAAGAATTCAGCCCCAGCATTTT. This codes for CASSHPDTRIQPQHF.